This TCR beta chain was found in a study of blood T cells in healthy people across ages. PCR was performed a second time for roughly 7 to 12 cycles using a sample-barcoded 5' primer and a J-beta primer mix. Each cDNA molecule carried a tag from a template-switch adaptor that contained 12 random nucleotides. TCRdb re-analysed the 5' RACE reads in MiXCR, keeping a single row per CDR3 protein. The sample records over a million distinct CDR3 sequences, around 27% being singletons. The CDR3 is 15 amino acids. V lost 5 bases and J 1 base, leaving 14 bases between the germline ends. The sample holds a few counts of this clonotype. These data are also associated with another study on T cells of mothers and their children.

Sequenced input: blood. The chain uses TRBV12-3 or TRBV12-4 and TRBJ1-1; possible D gene TRBD1, 5 bases. This receptor was identified in a girl aged 2-10 years in good health. CDR3 residues: CASSGSDRPNTEAFF. Here the CDR3 DNA reads TGTGCCAGCAGTGGGAGTGACAGACCGAACACTGAAGCTTTCTTT.